This T cell receptor (beta chain) comes out of a study of shared clonotypes between healthy human individuals (dated by TCRdb to 2019 to 2021). In terms of the full investigation: A couple of women and three men aged 18 to 49 years were included in the cohort. The study deeply sequenced blood TCR repertoires of about 5 healthy adults to estimate repertoire size and the extent of clonotype sharing between individuals. Per donor, leukapheresis produced somewhere between about 0.85 and 8.9 billion PBMCs. Different laboratories and diverse techniques were used to prepare libraries and sequence TCR repertoires, to increase sequencing depth and limit assay-specific biases. For each donor, CD4 naive and CD4 memory were each run on three plates, CD8 naive on two plates, and CD8 memory on one plate. The study at large found these results: Naive subsets generally had larger estimated clonotype richness than memory subsets did. Rarefaction of sorted-subset datasets indicated incomplete sequencing despite the large sequencing depth. Sharing across a handful of donors was observed for 5% to 6.5% of naive CD4, about 4% of naive CD8, 2% to 2.5% of memory CD4, and over 0.3% of memory CD8 clonotypes. Clonotypes shared by all four sorted-subset donors showed higher generation probabilities than non-shared clonotypes. The genetic and exposure-history diversity represented was limited by the small number of donors. Sampling was restricted to blood, and TCR repertoires in tissue are likely to differ from TCR repertoires in blood. Based on pairwise subsampling, the degree of clonotype sharing among donors was expected to be affected by sequencing depth.

From the cysteine through the phenylalanine, the CDR3 covers 14 amino acids. The read is trimmed to its CDR3 DNA, 42 bases read in frame from base 1. At the junction V is shortened by 7 bases and J by 3 bases, with 15 bases in between. The CDR1 and CDR2 encoded by the germline V gene (reference sequence) are MNHNY and SVGAGI. Donors were healthy HIV-negative adults with no recently reported acute infections or vaccinations. Every donor was a Caucasian adult living in Nashville, Tennessee, USA. CD4+ T cells were enriched by magnetic negative selection; naive cells were then positively selected on CD45RA, and the negative fraction formed the memory subset. Blood was collected by leukapheresis, and PBMCs were isolated by Ficoll-Histopaque density gradient centrifugation and then cryopreserved in liquid nitrogen vapor phase. Analytical flow cytometry was used to check the purity and quantity of every magnetically sorted T cell population. Each sorted fraction had its genomic DNA isolated and then quantified by UV absorbance on a Nanodrop 2000c.

On this clone: Its cognate antigen has yet to be identified. No much larger clonotype is one base removed from it; base qualities were not supplied.

TCR CDR3 regions were amplified from genomic DNA by multiplex PCR using the deep immunoSEQ assay. Genomic DNA extracted from each cell subset was distributed evenly over all wells of several immunoSEQ 96-well plates, and each plate served as one replicate. For sorted subsets, roughly 0.2 ug genomic DNA, equal to about 30,000 T cell genomes, was loaded into each replicate PCR. Purified libraries were quantified with a Qubit 3.0 fluorometer, sized on a Bioanalyzer 2100, and re-quantified with the KAPA Library Quantification kit. Every immunoSEQ 96-well plate was sequenced on a dedicated single-read 150-cycle Illumina NextSeq 550 flow cell. For the original study's pipeline: The immunoSEQ output contained only junctional sequences without quality scores, so filtering could not match that applied to full-length reads. Sequences were annotated with PyIR, a Python wrapper for IgBLAST v1.9, using IMGT germline references to assign V/J genes and CDR3. Any read was removed if the V/J assignment was weak (E-value above 1e-6), the CDR3 was missing, or the read contained stop codons, out-of-frame junctions, or ambiguous translated residues. A V3J clonotype was defined by an identical inferred V gene, J gene, and CDR3 amino acid sequence. The percentage overlap between two repertoires was calculated by dividing the number of shared unique clonotypes by the size of the smaller repertoire. Richness of each repertoire was evaluated using RTK rarefaction, the Chao1 estimator, and Recon v2.1 estimates of unobserved clonotypes. Generation probabilities for all TCRbeta clonotypes obtained by the gDNA method from a handful of donors were computed using OLGA. The source is immuneACCESS, and TCRdb retained only in-frame sequences with V and J called. Part of the clones is not carried over; for the studies checked, unresolved V genes explain less than half of this, and the remainder is unexplained. From that table come the V and J calls and clone size; the DNA was used to work out D and trimming. This sample has around 510,000 clones in its table, and about 96% of those were observed once. Of the sample, 0.055% to 0.075% falls within the top ten clones.

The material sequenced was naive CD4+ T cells sorted from blood. Interpreted using the paper, the cell subset or site label stands for: CD45RA+ positively selected. The chain was built from TRBV6-6 and TRBJ1-1; tentative D gene TRBD1, with 5 bases matching. The TCR was taken from a woman aged 25 to 45 in good health. The encoded CDR3 is CASTLRGAHTEAFF. The DNA reads as follows: TGTGCCAGCACCCTCCGAGGGGCTCACACTGAAGCTTTCTTT.